This T cell receptor beta chain was captured by sequencing in a study of cytomegalovirus exposure and HLA in healthy donors. Study-wide results and limits: With later analysis, a missense DCLRE1C variant became linked to TCR beta V- and J-gene trimming. In vitro experiments confirmed that a few CMV-associated chains were specific for CMV antigens.

V shed 1 base and J shed 3 bases, with 12 bases lying between them. Germline V gene lookup returns CDR1 MGHRA and CDR2 YSYEKL. The CDR3 sequence is 15 residues long. The primer mix had 60 Vbeta and 13 Jbeta primers. Clones were read by immunoSEQ multiplex PCR, and TCRdb kept only the in-frame ones, dropping some. Seen here are 65,000 to 85,000 clones, 84% observed once, and the top ten hold roughly 2.6%. With regard to this clone: Its cognate antigen is unknown.

The rearrangement uses TRBV4-1 and TRBJ1-1, with D possibly matching TRBD1 (5 bases). The sequence derives from a woman aged 45-65 years in good health and CMV-seronegative. Sequenced input: PBMCs. The CDR3 DNA reads TGCGCCAGCAGCCAAGTATCAGGGTTGGACACTGAAGCTTTCTTT. Its translation: CASSQVSGLDTEAFF.